This T cell receptor beta chain was sequenced for a study of T cell responses to AZD1222 COVID-19 vaccine. Notes on the study in general: No repertoire was sampled before or during the peak T cell response, only after it. Mostly white British, mostly female donors; authors suggested clonal diversity may be underestimated. Vaccination with two AZD1222 doses was followed by a rise in Spike-specific TCR breadth and depth.

This CDR3 contains 11 residues. The germline V gene has CDR1 LNHDA and CDR2 SQIVND (reference sequence). V was cut by 5 bases and J by 4 bases, with 3 bases left in between. A note on this clone: The antigen is unknown.

The protocol was immunoSEQ multiplex PCR, while the TCRdb copy is restricted to in-frame clones and leaves out a portion. The sample holds about 150,000 clones, over 90% seen once. The source is an adult in good health. The chain joins TRBV19 to TRBJ1-3, with D uncertain. The starting material was peripheral blood, obtained on day 0 of AZD1222 vaccination. CDR3 sequence: CASSVGNTIYF. The CDR3 DNA is TGTGCCAGTAGTGTAGGAAACACCATATATTTT.